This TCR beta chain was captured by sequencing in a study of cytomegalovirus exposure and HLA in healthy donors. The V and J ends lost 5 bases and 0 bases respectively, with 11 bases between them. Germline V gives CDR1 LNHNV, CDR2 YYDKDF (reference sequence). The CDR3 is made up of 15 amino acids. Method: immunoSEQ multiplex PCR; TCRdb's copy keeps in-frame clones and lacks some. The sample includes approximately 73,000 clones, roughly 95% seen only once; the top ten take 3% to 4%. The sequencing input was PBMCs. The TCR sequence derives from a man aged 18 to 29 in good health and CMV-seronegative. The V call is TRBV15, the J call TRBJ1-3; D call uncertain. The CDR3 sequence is CATSPTGSSGNTIYF. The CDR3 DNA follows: TGTGCCACCAGCCCCACCGGGAGCTCTGGAAACACCATATATTTT.